These 28 T cell receptor beta chains share one sample of origin, sequenced in a study of blood T cell repertoires in COVID-19 (dated by TCRdb to 2018 to 2020). To prepare the library, the immunoSEQ multiplex PCR assay was applied. Imported from immuneACCESS, the table was reduced by TCRdb to in-frame sequences with V and J called. These copies leave out some clones; in studies compared against another copy, an unresolved V gene accounts for under half, and the cause of the remainder is not known. The sample table records some 70,000 clones; about 91% of these occur just once. The leading ten clones occupy 6% to 7.5% of the sample. Sequencing used peripheral blood. These receptors all stem from a man aged 35 to 55 with COVID-19, enrolled during active disease.

The V gene is TRBV15, the J gene TRBJ2-7; D unresolved. V was pared by 0 bases and J by 9 bases, with 18 bases between. CDR1 is LNHNV, CDR2 YYDKDF, per germline (reference sequence). CDR3 length: 15 residues. The CDR3, as DNA: TGTGCCACCAGCAGAGATCTCTCGGGTTTTCGGCGGCAGTACTTC. This sequence encodes CATSRDLSGFRRQYF.

This clone was counted a single time. J is TRBJ1-2 and V is TRBV12-5; D gene ambiguous. This CDR3 contains 14 residues. The germline V gene encodes CDR1 LGHNT and CDR2 FRNRAP. V lost 2 bases, J lost 4 bases, and 11 bases lay in between. The CDR3 reads CASGLPPFSYGYTF. In DNA, the CDR3 is TGTGCTAGTGGTTTGCCCCCGTTTTCCTATGGCTACACCTTC.

This clone came up once. The chain has TRBV11-2 and TRBJ2-5; a weak D match, TRBD2 (7 bases). The CDR3 contains 17 residues. Germline V lookup: CDR1 SGHAT, CDR2 FQNNGV. V dropped 0 bases and J dropped 2 bases, with 16 bases sitting between them. CDR3 coding DNA: TGTGCCAGCAGCTTAGACTTAGGGGGGGCGGATCAAGAGACCCAGTACTTC. Protein product: CASSLDLGGADQETQYF.

This clone was picked up one time. The genes are TRBV18 and TRBJ1-3; no clear D. Trimming stripped 2 bases from V and 0 bases from J, with 11 bases between. This CDR3 has 16 amino acids. Germline-derived CDR1 and CDR2 are KGHSH and LQKENI. CDR3 sequence (DNA): TGTGCCAGCTCACCATCAAGCCTAGCCTCTGGAAACACCATATATTTT. This encodes CASSPSSLASGNTIYF.

This chain links TRBV10-3 with TRBJ2-1; TRBD1 might be the D (5 bases). The germline V gene encodes CDR1 ENHRY and CDR2 SYGVKD. CDR3 length equals 13 residues. Trimming removed 2 bases at V and 9 bases at J, with 11 bases between. CDR3 nucleotide sequence: TGTGCCATCAGTGAGACCTTAAGGGGTGAGCAGTTCTTC. Translation: CAISETLRGEQFF.

This chain links TRBV28 with TRBJ2-7; possibly TRBD1 for D (6 bases). The length of the CDR3 is 14 residues. Germline CDR1 is MDHEN and CDR2 is SYDVKM. V was cut by 7 bases and J by 2 bases, with 15 bases left in between. The chain's CDR3 is CASTTLDSTYEQYF. The CDR3 nucleotides are TGTGCCAGCACCACTCTGGACAGCACCTACGAGCAGTACTTC. Using reference TRBV28 and TRBJ2-7 for the parts outside the CDR3, the full variable domain is DVKVTQSSRYLVKRTGEKVFLECVQDMDHENMFWYRQDPGLGLRLIYFSYDVKMKEKGDIPEGYSVSREKKERFSLILESASTNQTSMYLCASTTLDSTYEQYFGPGTRLTVT.

V and J are TRBV30 and TRBJ1-4; D remains ambiguous. This CDR3 has 12 amino acids. The V and J ends lost 1 base and 10 bases respectively, with 10 bases between them. Germline CDR1 and CDR2: GTSNPN and SVGIG (reference sequence). The DNA for the CDR3 is TGTGCCTGGAGTGATCCCTCGGTAAAACTGTTTTTT. Translated, it gives CAWSDPSVKLFF.

The count of this clone is one. This chain connects TRBV3-1 (or the pseudogene TRBV3-2) to TRBJ2-7; TRBD1 matches 7 bases. V lost 3 bases and J lost 2; bases outside the gene matches: 4. This CDR3 is built from 14 residues. Germline V gene lookup returns CDR1 LGHDT and CDR2 YNNKEL (reference sequence). In nucleotides, the CDR3 is TGTGCCAGCAGCCAGGGACAGATGGCCTACGAGCAGTACTTC. It codes for CASSQGQMAYEQYF.

The rearrangement uses TRBV7-9 and TRBJ1-3; 8 bases map to TRBD1. Germline CDR1 is SEHNR and CDR2 is FQNEAQ (reference sequence). This CDR3 has 15 amino acids. Germline trimming cut 4 bases from V and 2 bases from J; bases unmatched to any gene: 4. For the CDR3, the DNA is TGTGCCAGCAGCTCCCAGGGGGCAGCTGGAAACACCATATATTTT. It yields the protein CASSSQGAAGNTIYF.

The chain has TRBV29-1 and TRBJ1-2, with 8 nucleotides matching TRBD1. V trimming: 5 bases; J trimming: 7 bases; junction bases outside the gene matches: 6. Germline loops: CDR1 SQVTM, CDR2 ANQGSEA. The CDR3 sequence is 12 residues long. The CDR3 DNA reads TGCAGCGTTTTCTCAGGGGGCAGTGGCTACACCTTC. It encodes CSVFSGGSGYTF.

The rearrangement links TRBV11-1 to TRBJ2-7; 7 bases align to TRBD1. Germline V CDR1 and CDR2: SGHAT, FQDESV (reference sequence). V was clipped by 3 bases and J by 2 bases; unmatched bases: 1. The length of the CDR3 is 13 residues. CDR3 sequence (DNA): TGTGCCAGCAGCTTTACAGGGGCCTACGAGCAGTACTTC. This sequence encodes CASSFTGAYEQYF.

This clone was observed a single time. The J gene is TRBJ2-1, the V gene TRBV10-1; TRBD2 aligns across 10 bases. Germline V gives CDR1 WNHNN, CDR2 SYGVQD (reference sequence). This CDR3 has 15 amino acids. Trimming cost V 6 bases and J 5 bases; bases outside gene matches: 7. The CDR3 spells CASRQAGGPHNEQFF. CDR3 coding DNA: TGCGCCAGCAGACAAGCGGGGGGGCCTCACAATGAGCAGTTCTTC.

The chain joins TRBV6-5 to TRBJ1-5; D possibly corresponds to TRBD1 (5 bases). Trimming cost V 7 bases and J 7 bases, with 17 bases left between them. The CDR3 length is 14 residues. Germline V gene lookup returns CDR1 MNHEY and CDR2 SVGAGI. The CDR3 region has the DNA TGTGCCAGCACTCAAGGGCTGGGGCGCCAGCCCCAGCATTTT. It codes for CASTQGLGRQPQHF.

The V call is TRBV6-6, the J call TRBJ2-1; possible D gene TRBD2, 5 bases. Trimming left V 0 bases short and J 7 bases short, with 7 bases between. Germline values: CDR1 MNHNY, CDR2 SVGAGI (reference sequence). The CDR3 covers 13 residues. CDR3 protein: CASSYSTGNEQFF. CDR3 bases: TGTGCCAGCAGTTACTCGACGGGGAATGAGCAGTTCTTC.

The chain combines TRBV2 with TRBJ1-6, with 12 bases matching TRBD1. CDR3 size: 17 residues. Germline values: CDR1 SNHLY, CDR2 FYNNEI. V lost 7 bases to trimming and J lost 1 base; unmatched junction nucleotides: 5. The CDR3 here is CASKGQGAISYNSPLHF. The DNA of the CDR3 is TGTGCCAGCAAGGGACAGGGGGCGATTTCCTATAATTCACCCCTCCACTTT.

The chain combines TRBV28 with TRBJ2-3; 10 bases are shared with TRBD1. V dropped 5 bases and J dropped 0; count of bases not matched to a gene: 8. The CDR3 extends over 17 amino acids. CDR1 and CDR2 (germline): MDHEN, SYDVKM. CDR3 sequence: CASSGTGALTSTDTQYF. The CDR3 DNA reads as TGTGCCAGCAGTGGGACAGGGGCGTTAACTAGCACAGATACGCAGTATTTT.

The sample holds a few counts of this clone. The gene calls are TRBV29-1 and TRBJ1-1, with 11 bases aligning to TRBD1. The germline V gene has CDR1 SQVTM and CDR2 ANQGSEA. This CDR3 contains 14 residues. V was clipped by 6 bases and J by 3 bases; unmatched bases: 6. The CDR3 nucleotides are TGCAGCGTAAGGACAGGGGGCCTGGACACTGAAGCTTTCTTT. Translation gives CSVRTGGLDTEAFF.

This chain connects TRBV13 to TRBJ2-1, with 9 bases fitting TRBD2. This CDR3 spans 15 amino acids. V lost 2 bases and J lost 6; bases outside the gene matches: 5. The germline V gene has CDR1 PRHDT and CDR2 FYEKMQ (reference sequence). This CDR3 reads CASSLQWRGGNEQFF. The CDR3 DNA reads as TGTGCCAGCAGCTTACAGTGGCGGGGGGGCAATGAGCAGTTCTTC.

V is TRBV28 and J is TRBJ1-4; D unclear. Trimming pared 5 bases from V and 0 bases from J, leaving 13 bases between. The CDR3 contains 16 residues. Germline V gives CDR1 MDHEN, CDR2 SYDVKM. The CDR3 DNA is TGTGCCAGCAGTCCACCAGCGCCTTCAACTAATGAAAAACTGTTTTTT. Translated, it gives CASSPPAPSTNEKLFF.

This chain connects TRBV18 to TRBJ1-1; D is possibly TRBD1 (6 bases). V was clipped by 5 bases and J by 4 bases, with 17 bases between them. The CDR3 is 15 residues long. CDR1 is KGHSH and CDR2 is LQKENI in the germline V gene. CDR3 amino acids: CASSDLGGAFTEAFF. CDR3 nucleotides: TGTGCCAGCTCAGATCTAGGGGGGGCATTCACTGAAGCTTTCTTT.

The V and J genes are TRBV2 and TRBJ2-7, with a tentative D call TRBD1 (7 bases). This CDR3 is built from 14 residues. Looked up from germline, CDR1 is SNHLY and CDR2 is FYNNEI. V was cut by 3 bases and J by 6 bases, with 15 bases left in between. CDR3 sequence (DNA): TGTGCCAGCAGTGAGAGGTTGGAGGGGGCCGAGCAGTACTTC. It is translated as CASSERLEGAEQYF. Combining the CDR3 with reference TRBV2 and TRBJ2-7 gives the whole variable domain EPEVTQTPSHQVTQMGQEVILRCVPISNHLYFYWYRQILGQKVEFLVSFYNNEISEKSEIFDDQFSVERPDGSNFTLKIRSTKLEDSAMYFCASSERLEGAEQYFGPGTRLTVT.

In this sample, this clone turned up a few times. The chain joins TRBV3-1 (or the pseudogene TRBV3-2) to TRBJ2-1; 9 bases fit TRBD1. V lost 7 bases to trimming and J lost 0 bases; unmatched junction nucleotides: 4. Germline CDR1 and CDR2: LGHDT and YNNKEL (reference sequence). This CDR3 contains 15 residues. The CDR3: CASTRDRDSYNEQFF. The CDR3 DNA is TGTGCCAGCACCCGGGACAGGGACTCCTACAATGAGCAGTTCTTC.

The rearrangement uses TRBV7-6 and TRBJ1-3, with D maybe TRBD1 (5 bases). This CDR3 is built from 15 residues. Trimming left V 0 bases short and J 7 bases short, with 13 bases between. The germline gives CDR1 SGHVS, CDR2 FNYEAQ. DNA of the CDR3: TGTGCCAGCAGCTTAGCATCGGGGGATTGGAACACCATATATTTT. This translates into CASSLASGDWNTIYF.

The rearrangement uses TRBV29-1 and TRBJ2-2; tentative D call: TRBD1 (5 bases). The germline V and J ends were trimmed by 4 bases and 1 base, with 10 bases remaining between them. Germline V gives CDR1 SQVTM, CDR2 ANQGSEA. The CDR3 has 14 amino acids. The CDR3 spells CSVGRGQNTGELFF. CDR3 nucleotides: TGCAGCGTTGGGCGTGGACAGAACACCGGGGAGCTGTTTTTT.

The chain uses TRBV6-5 and TRBJ2-4; TRBD2 matches 7 bases. Per the germline V gene, CDR1 is MNHEY and CDR2 is SVGAGI. The V segment lost 6 bases and the J segment 7 bases; nucleotides outside the gene matches: 6. The CDR3 length is 13 residues. DNA of the CDR3: TGTGCCAGCAGATCCTGGGAGGGTAACATTCAGTACTTC. It encodes CASRSWEGNIQYF.

This clone was seen only a few times. V gene TRBV5-1 combines with J gene TRBJ2-1; 9 nucleotides match TRBD2. The CDR3 contains 15 residues. Germline CDR1 SGHRS, CDR2 YFSETQ. With V trimmed by 4 bases and J by 0 bases, 2 bases remained unmatched. The CDR3 loop reads CASSRAGGSYNEQFF. Written as DNA, the CDR3 is TGCGCCAGCAGCCGAGCGGGGGGCTCCTACAATGAGCAGTTCTTC. The whole variable domain, remainder taken from reference TRBV5-1 and TRBJ2-1, is KAGVTQTPRYLIKTRGQQVTLSCSPISGHRSVSWYQQTPGQGLQFLFEYFSETQRNKGNFPGRFSGRQFSNSRSEMNVSTLELGDSALYLCASSRAGGSYNEQFFGPGTRLTVL.

The chain has TRBV2 and TRBJ1-5; tentatively, D is TRBD1 (5 bases). The ends were cut back, 5 bases at V and 6 bases at J, with 14 bases in the middle. The CDR3 is 14 amino acids. Germline-derived CDR1 and CDR2 are SNHLY and FYNNEI. CDR3 protein: CASSRGVLGQPQHF. As DNA, the CDR3 is TGTGCCAGCAGTAGGGGTGTCCTGGGTCAGCCCCAGCATTTT. Combining the CDR3 with reference TRBV2 and TRBJ1-5 gives the whole variable domain EPEVTQTPSHQVTQMGQEVILRCVPISNHLYFYWYRQILGQKVEFLVSFYNNEISEKSEIFDDQFSVERPDGSNFTLKIRSTKLEDSAMYFCASSRGVLGQPQHFGDGTRLSIL.

This sequence joins TRBV18 and TRBJ2-3; 12 nucleotides match TRBD2. The CDR3 has 16 residues. V lost 3 bases and J lost 5; bases outside the gene matches: 6. Per germline, CDR1 KGHSH and CDR2 LQKENI. CDR3 nucleotides: TGTGCCAGCTCACCTACTAGCGGGGGGCGTGTAGATACGCAGTATTTT. Translated: CASSPTSGGRVDTQYF.